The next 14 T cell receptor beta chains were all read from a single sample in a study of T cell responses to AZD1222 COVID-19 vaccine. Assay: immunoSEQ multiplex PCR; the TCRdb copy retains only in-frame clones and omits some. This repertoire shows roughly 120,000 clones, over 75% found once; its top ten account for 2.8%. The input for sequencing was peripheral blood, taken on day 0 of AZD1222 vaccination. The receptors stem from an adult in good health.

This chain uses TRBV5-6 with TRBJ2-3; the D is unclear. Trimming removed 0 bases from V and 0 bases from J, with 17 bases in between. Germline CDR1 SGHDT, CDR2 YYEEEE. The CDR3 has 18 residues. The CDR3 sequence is CASSLVSDHGFSTDTQYF. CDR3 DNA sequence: TGTGCCAGCAGCTTGGTCTCAGATCATGGGTTTAGCACAGATACGCAGTATTTT.

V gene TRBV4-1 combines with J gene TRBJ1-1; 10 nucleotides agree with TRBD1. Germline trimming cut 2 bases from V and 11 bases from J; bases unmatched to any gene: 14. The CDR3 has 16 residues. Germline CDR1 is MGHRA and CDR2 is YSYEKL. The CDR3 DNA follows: TGCGCCAGCAGCCAAAGTCCCGGGACAGGGGATAGGGTCGCTTTCTTT. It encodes CASSQSPGTGDRVAFF.

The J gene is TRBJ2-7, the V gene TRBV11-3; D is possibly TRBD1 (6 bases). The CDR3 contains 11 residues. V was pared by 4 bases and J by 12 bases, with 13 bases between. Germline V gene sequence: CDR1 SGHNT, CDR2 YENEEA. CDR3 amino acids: CASSSKAGAYF. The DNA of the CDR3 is TGTGCCAGCAGCTCCAAGGCAGGGGCGTACTTC.

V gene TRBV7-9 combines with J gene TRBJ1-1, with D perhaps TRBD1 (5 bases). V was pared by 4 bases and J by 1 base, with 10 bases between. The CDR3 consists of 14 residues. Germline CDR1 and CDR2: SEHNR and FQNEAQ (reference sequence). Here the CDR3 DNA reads TGTGCCAGCAGCTCCAGACAGTCGAACACTGAAGCTTTCTTT. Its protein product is CASSSRQSNTEAFF.

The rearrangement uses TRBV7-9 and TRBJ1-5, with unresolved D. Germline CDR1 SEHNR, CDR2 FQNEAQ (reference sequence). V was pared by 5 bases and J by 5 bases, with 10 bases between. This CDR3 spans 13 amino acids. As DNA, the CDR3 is TGTGCCAGCAGCAGCTCGGTGGATCAGCCCCAGCATTTT. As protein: CASSSSVDQPQHF.

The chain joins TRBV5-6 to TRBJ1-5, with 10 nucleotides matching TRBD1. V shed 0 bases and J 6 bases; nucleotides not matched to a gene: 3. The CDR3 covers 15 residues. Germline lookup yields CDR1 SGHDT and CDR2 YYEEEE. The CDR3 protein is CASSLGQGASQPQHF. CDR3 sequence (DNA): TGTGCCAGCAGCTTGGGACAGGGGGCTAGTCAGCCCCAGCATTTT.

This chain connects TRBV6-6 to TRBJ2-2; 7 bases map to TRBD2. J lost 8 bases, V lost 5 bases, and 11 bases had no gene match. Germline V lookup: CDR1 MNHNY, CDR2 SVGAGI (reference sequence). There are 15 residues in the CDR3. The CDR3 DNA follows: TGTGCCAGCAGTCCTTTCGCGGGAGATGGGGGGGAGCTGTTTTTT. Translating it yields CASSPFAGDGGELFF.

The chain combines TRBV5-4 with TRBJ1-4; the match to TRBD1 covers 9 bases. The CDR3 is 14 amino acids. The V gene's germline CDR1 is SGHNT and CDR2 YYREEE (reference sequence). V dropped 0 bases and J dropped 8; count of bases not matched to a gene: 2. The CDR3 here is CASSLDRGLEKLFF. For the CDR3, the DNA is TGTGCCAGCAGCTTGGACAGGGGGCTCGAAAAACTGTTTTTT. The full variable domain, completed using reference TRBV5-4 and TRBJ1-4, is ETGVTQSPTHLIKTRGQQVTLRCSSQSGHNTVSWYQQALGQGPQFIFQYYREEENGRGNFPPRFSGLQFPNYSSELNVNALELDDSALYLCASSLDRGLEKLFFGSGTQLSVL.

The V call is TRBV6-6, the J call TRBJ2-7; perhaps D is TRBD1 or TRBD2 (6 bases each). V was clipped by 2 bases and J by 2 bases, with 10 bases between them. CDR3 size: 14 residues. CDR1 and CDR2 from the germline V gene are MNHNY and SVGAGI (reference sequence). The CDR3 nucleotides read TGTGCCAGCAGTTACAGGGGGGTCCCCTACGAGCAGTACTTC. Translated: CASSYRGVPYEQYF.

The CDR3 DNA is TGTGCCAGCAGCTACTCCGGGACAGGGGGAACTGAAGCTTTCTTT. It specifies CASSYSGTGGTEAFF. The gene calls are TRBV7-6 and TRBJ1-1, with 11 bases aligning to TRBD1. The CDR3 is 15 amino acids. Germline V gene lookup returns CDR1 SGHVS and CDR2 FNYEAQ. J gave up 5 bases and V 4 bases, and 6 bases lay outside the gene matches.

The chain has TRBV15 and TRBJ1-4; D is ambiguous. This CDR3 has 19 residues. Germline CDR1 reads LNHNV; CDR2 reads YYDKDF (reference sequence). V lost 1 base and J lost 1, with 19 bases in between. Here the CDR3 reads CATSRGPQVQFGTNEKLFF. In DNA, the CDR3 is TGTGCCACCAGCAGAGGCCCCCAGGTCCAGTTCGGAACTAATGAAAAACTGTTTTTT.

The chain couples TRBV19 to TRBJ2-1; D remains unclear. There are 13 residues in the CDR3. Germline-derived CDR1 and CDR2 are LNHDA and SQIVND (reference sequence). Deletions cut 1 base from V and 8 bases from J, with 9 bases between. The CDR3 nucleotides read TGTGCCAGTAGTATAGGCAAAAGGCATGAGCAGTTCTTC. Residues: CASSIGKRHEQFF. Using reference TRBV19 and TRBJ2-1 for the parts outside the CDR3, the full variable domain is DGGITQSPKYLFRKEGQNVTLSCEQNLNHDAMYWYRQDPGQGLRLIYYSQIVNDFQKGDIAEGYSVSREKKESFPLTVTSAQKNPTAFYLCASSIGKRHEQFFGPGTRLTVL.

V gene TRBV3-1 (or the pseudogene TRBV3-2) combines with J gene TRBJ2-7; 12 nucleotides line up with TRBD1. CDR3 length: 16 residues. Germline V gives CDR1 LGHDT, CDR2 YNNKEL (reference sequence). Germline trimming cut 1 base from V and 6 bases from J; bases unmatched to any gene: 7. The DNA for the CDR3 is TGTGCCAGCAGCCAAGTGGCGGGACAGGGGGCGTCCGAGCAGTACTTC. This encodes CASSQVAGQGASEQYF.

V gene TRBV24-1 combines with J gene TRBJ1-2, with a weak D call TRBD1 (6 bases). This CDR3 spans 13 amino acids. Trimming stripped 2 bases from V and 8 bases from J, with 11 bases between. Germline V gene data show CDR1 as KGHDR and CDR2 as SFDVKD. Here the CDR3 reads CATSDYPGEGYTF. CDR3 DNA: TGTGCCACCAGTGATTATCCAGGGGAAGGCTACACCTTC.